These T cell receptor beta chains were read from a single sample in a study of cytotoxic CD8 clonotypes in ibrutinib-treated CLL. The method was immunoSEQ multiplex PCR; TCRdb's version includes in-frame clones alone and lacks a portion of them. The table includes over 140,000 clones, 65% to 85% detected once. The input for sequencing was PBMCs, taken after 36 months of ibrutinib treatment. All receptors come from a human donor with chronic lymphocytic leukemia. CDR3s include the opening cysteine and the closing phenylalanine or tryptophan. Each record gives: clone size, D gene, V gene, J gene, CDR3 length, CDR3 protein, CDR3 DNA. D genes are given only for firm matches. The listing skips clone size in some rows; elsewhere it reads once, few, many or a size class.

.	.	TRBV30	TRBJ1-1	13	CAWGALMRTEAFF	TGTGCCTGGGGGGCCCTCATGAGAACTGAAGCTTTCTTT
once	TRBD1	TRBV30	TRBJ1-4	13	CAWSGQGGEKLFF	TGTGCCTGGAGTGGACAGGGGGGCGAAAAACTGTTTTTT
.	TRBD2	TRBV10-1	TRBJ2-7	14	CASSDSGATYEQYF	TGCGCCAGCAGTGATAGCGGGGCGACCTACGAGCAGTACTTC
once	.	TRBV5-1	TRBJ2-7	13	CASSLGVPGEQYF	TGCGCCAGCAGCTTAGGCGTTCCCGGCGAGCAGTACTTC
.	.	TRBV7-9	TRBJ2-5	15	CASSLGRAEKETQYF	TGTGCCAGCAGCTTAGGGAGGGCGGAAAAAGAGACCCAGTACTTC
.	.	TRBV19	TRBJ1-1	13	CASSRGKGTEAFF	TGTGCCAGTAGTAGGGGTAAGGGCACTGAAGCTTTCTTT
.	.	TRBV5-1	TRBJ2-2	13	CASSLQGDGELFF	TGCGCCAGCAGCTTGCAGGGAGACGGGGAGCTGTTTTTT
.	TRBD2	TRBV5-6	TRBJ2-1	12	CASLGGFHEQFF	TGTGCCAGCTTGGGGGGGTTCCATGAGCAGTTCTTC
.	.	TRBV6-5	TRBJ1-1	13	CASSPSVNTEAFF	TGTGCCAGCAGTCCGTCCGTGAACACTGAAGCTTTCTTT
few	.	TRBV20-1	TRBJ1-2	11	CSARDRLHGTF	TGCAGTGCTAGAGATAGGCTACATGGAACCTTC
many	.	TRBV1	TRBJ1-1	10	CTSSRTEAFF	TGCACCAGCAGCCGGACTGAAGCTTTCTTT
.	TRBD2	TRBV7-8	TRBJ2-2	15	CASRWTSGDTGELFF	TGTGCCAGTCGTTGGACTAGCGGTGACACCGGGGAGCTGTTTTTT
.	TRBD1	TRBV4-1	TRBJ1-2	14	CASRGDRANYGYTF	TGCGCCAGCAGGGGGGACAGGGCTAACTATGGCTACACCTTC
.	.	TRBV2	TRBJ1-5	14	CASSESQGWQPQHF	TGTGCCAGCAGTGAATCGCAGGGGTGGCAGCCCCAGCATTTT
.	TRBD2	TRBV4-1	TRBJ2-7	15	CASSNPLAGHYEQYF	TGCGCCAGCAGCAACCCACTAGCGGGGCACTACGAGCAGTACTTC
.	TRBD1	TRBV25-1	TRBJ2-1	15	CASRPGQGTYNEQFF	TGTGCCAGCAGACCGGGACAGGGAACCTACAATGAGCAGTTCTTC
.	.	TRBV19	TRBJ2-7	14	CASSIMGPSYEQYF	TGTGCCAGTAGTATAATGGGACCGTCCTACGAGCAGTACTTC
.	.	TRBV6-5	TRBJ1-2	13	CASSYSPGRGYTF	TGTGCCAGCAGTTACAGTCCAGGGCGCGGCTACACCTTC
.	.	TRBV5-1	TRBJ1-2	13	CASSLTGGDGYTF	TGCGCCAGCAGCTTGACGGGGGGCGATGGCTACACCTTC
.	.	TRBV10-3	TRBJ2-1	15	CAINSPGARGYEQFF	TGTGCCATCAATTCGCCGGGGGCGCGAGGCTATGAGCAGTTCTTC
.	.	TRBV29-1	TRBJ1-1	17	CSVEHPGGYPLNTEAFF	TGCAGCGTTGAACACCCAGGCGGCTACCCCTTGAACACTGAAGCTTTCTTT
few	TRBD1	TRBV4-2	TRBJ1-2	15	CASHSGQGPIYGYTF	TGTGCCAGCCACTCCGGACAGGGCCCTATCTATGGCTACACCTTC
.	.	TRBV5-1	TRBJ1-3	18	CASSLDGHKLFSGNTIYF	TGCGCCAGCAGCTTGGACGGACACAAATTATTCTCTGGAAACACCATATATTTT
.	.	TRBV11-2	TRBJ2-1	16	CASSQGRRSSYNEQFF	TGTGCCAGCAGCCAAGGACGGCGGAGCTCCTACAATGAGCAGTTCTTC
few	TRBD2	TRBV7-6	TRBJ2-3	17	CASSHPLTSGSTDTQYF	TGTGCCAGCAGCCACCCCCTGACTAGCGGGAGCACAGATACGCAGTATTTT
.	.	TRBV4-1	TRBJ2-4	15	CASSQDRILINIQYF	TGCGCCAGCAGCCAAGATCGAATACTTATAAACATTCAGTACTTC
once	.	TRBV9	TRBJ2-2	13	CASSVVGTGELFF	TGTGCCAGCAGCGTAGTGGGTACCGGGGAGCTGTTTTTT
few	TRBD1	TRBV19	TRBJ1-2	14	CASRPGTGGRGYTF	TGTGCCAGTCGACCCGGGACAGGGGGCCGGGGCTACACCTTC
.	.	TRBV11-2	TRBJ2-7	11	CASSPYYEQYF	TGTGCCAGCAGCCCATACTACGAGCAGTACTTC
.	.	TRBV19	TRBJ1-1	14	CASSIAQANTEAFF	TGTGCCAGTAGTATAGCACAGGCGAACACTGAAGCTTTCTTT
.	.	TRBV28	TRBJ1-5	14	CASRPLDSNQPQHF	TGTGCCAGCAGACCACTGGATAGCAATCAGCCCCAGCATTTT
few	.	TRBV18	TRBJ1-3	16	CASSSTAGTSGNTIYF	TGTGCCAGCTCATCTACTGCGGGGACCTCTGGAAACACCATATATTTT
.	.	TRBV11-2	TRBJ2-7	15	CASSVVQGSTYEQYF	TGTGCCAGCAGCGTAGTACAGGGATCGACCTACGAGCAGTACTTC
.	.	TRBV7-6	TRBJ2-6	15	CASSLPFSGANVLTF	TGTGCCAGCAGCTTACCATTCTCTGGGGCCAACGTCCTGACTTTC
.	TRBD2	TRBV5-1	TRBJ2-3	16	CASSLGTSGGMYTQYF	TGCGCCAGCAGCTTGGGGACTAGCGGTGGTATGTATACGCAGTATTTT
.	TRBD2	TRBV27	TRBJ2-3	17	CASSRGLAGLTTDTQYF	TGTGCCAGCAGTCGCGGACTAGCGGGTCTTACCACAGATACGCAGTATTTT
.	TRBD1	TRBV9	TRBJ2-2	15	CASSEDRGHGGELFF	TGTGCCAGCAGCGAAGACAGGGGGCATGGCGGGGAGCTGTTTTTT
.	.	TRBV18	TRBJ2-5	14	CASSPSPQQETQYF	TGTGCCAGCTCACCAAGTCCCCAGCAAGAGACCCAGTACTTC
.	.	TRBV5-1	TRBJ1-2	13	CASRGESNDGYTF	TGCGCCAGCAGAGGAGAGTCCAACGACGGCTACACCTTC
few	.	TRBV27	TRBJ1-3	12	CASRNSGNTIYF	TGTGCCAGCAGGAACTCTGGAAACACCATATATTTT
.	TRBD1	TRBV2	TRBJ2-1	16	CASSFDGTGGSNEQFF	TGTGCCAGCAGTTTCGACGGGACAGGGGGCAGCAATGAGCAGTTCTTC
.	.	TRBV9	TRBJ2-7	15	CASSVFPTTAYEQYF	TGTGCCAGCAGCGTTTTCCCGACCACGGCCTACGAGCAGTACTTC
few	.	TRBV5-1	TRBJ1-2	15	CASSPQPRPEYGYTF	TGCGCCAGCAGTCCCCAGCCACGTCCCGAGTATGGCTACACCTTC
.	.	TRBV10-2	TRBJ1-3	14	CASSRRGSGNTIYF	TGCGCCAGCAGTCGCAGGGGTTCTGGAAACACCATATATTTT
.	.	TRBV4-2	TRBJ1-5	15	CASSLEPYSNQPQHF	TGTGCCAGCAGCCTAGAGCCGTATAGCAATCAGCCCCAGCATTTT
.	TRBD2	TRBV7-9	TRBJ2-3	17	CASSLVGLAGGPDTQYF	TGTGCCAGCAGCTTAGTGGGACTAGCGGGAGGTCCAGATACGCAGTATTTT
.	TRBD1	TRBV9	TRBJ2-7	14	CASSESGTGYWQYF	TGTGCCAGCAGCGAATCCGGGACAGGTTATTGGCAGTACTTC